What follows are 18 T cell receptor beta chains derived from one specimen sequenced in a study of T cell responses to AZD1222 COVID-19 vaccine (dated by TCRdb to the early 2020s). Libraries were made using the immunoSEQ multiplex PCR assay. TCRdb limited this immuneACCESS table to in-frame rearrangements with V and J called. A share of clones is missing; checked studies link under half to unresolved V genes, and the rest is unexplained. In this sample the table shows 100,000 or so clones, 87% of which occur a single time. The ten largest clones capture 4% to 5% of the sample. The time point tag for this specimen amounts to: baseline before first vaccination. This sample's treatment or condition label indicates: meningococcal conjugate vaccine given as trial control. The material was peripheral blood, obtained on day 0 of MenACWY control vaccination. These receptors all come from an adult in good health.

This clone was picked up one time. Here the CDR3 DNA reads TGTGCCTGGAGTGACTACCAGTACGAGCAGTACTTC. Translating gives CAWSDYQYEQYF. The rearrangement links TRBV30 to TRBJ2-7; no definite D call. The V and J ends lost 1 base and 4 bases respectively, with 8 bases between them. The CDR3 extends over 12 amino acids. Per germline, CDR1 GTSNPN and CDR2 SVGIG (reference sequence).

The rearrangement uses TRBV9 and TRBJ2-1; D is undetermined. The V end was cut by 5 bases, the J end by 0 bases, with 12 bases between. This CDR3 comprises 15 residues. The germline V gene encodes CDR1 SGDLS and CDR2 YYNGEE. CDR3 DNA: TGTGCCAGCAGTCATAGAACGAGCTCCTACAATGAGCAGTTCTTC. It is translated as CASSHRTSSYNEQFF.

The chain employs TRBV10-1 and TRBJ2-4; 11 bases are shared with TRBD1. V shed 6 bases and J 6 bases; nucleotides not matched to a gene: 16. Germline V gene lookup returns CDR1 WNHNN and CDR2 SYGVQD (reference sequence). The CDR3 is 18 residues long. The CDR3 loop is CASRRWRQPGTGGNIQYF. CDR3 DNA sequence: TGCGCCAGCAGACGGTGGCGTCAGCCCGGGACAGGGGGAAACATTCAGTACTTC.

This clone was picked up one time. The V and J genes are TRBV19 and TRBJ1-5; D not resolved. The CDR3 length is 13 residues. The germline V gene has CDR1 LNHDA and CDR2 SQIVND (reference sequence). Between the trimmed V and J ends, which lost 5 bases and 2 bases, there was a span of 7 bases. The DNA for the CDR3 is TGTGCCAGTAGTTACGGGGGCAATCAGCCCCAGCATTTT. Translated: CASSYGGNQPQHF.

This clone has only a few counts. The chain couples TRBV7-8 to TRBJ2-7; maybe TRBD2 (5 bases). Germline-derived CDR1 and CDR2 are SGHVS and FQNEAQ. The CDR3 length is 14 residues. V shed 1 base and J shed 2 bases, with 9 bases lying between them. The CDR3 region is CASSLERITYEQYF. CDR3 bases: TGTGCCAGCAGCTTAGAGCGGATTACCTACGAGCAGTACTTC.

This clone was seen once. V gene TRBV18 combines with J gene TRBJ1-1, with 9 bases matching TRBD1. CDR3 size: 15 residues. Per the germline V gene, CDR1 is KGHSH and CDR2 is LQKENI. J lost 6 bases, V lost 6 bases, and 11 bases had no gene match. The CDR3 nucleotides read TGTGCCAGCTCGGGACAGGGAGGTTTAGGCGCTGAAGCTTTCTTT. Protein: CASSGQGGLGAEAFF.

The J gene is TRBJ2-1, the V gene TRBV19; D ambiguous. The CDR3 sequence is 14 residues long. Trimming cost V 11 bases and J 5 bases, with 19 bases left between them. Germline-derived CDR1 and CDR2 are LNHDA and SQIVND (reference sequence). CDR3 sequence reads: CAASLGMDDNEQFF. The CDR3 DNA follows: TGTGCCGCCTCCCTGGGGATGGATGACAATGAGCAGTTCTTC.

The CDR3 region has the DNA TGCGCCAGCAGCCTCCCCGGGACCCTGGGGGAGCAGTACTTC. Its protein is CASSLPGTLGEQYF. The chain carries TRBV5-1 and TRBJ2-7; D is perhaps TRBD1 or TRBD2 (5 bases each). Germline-derived CDR1 and CDR2 are SGHRS and YFSETQ. The CDR3 extends over 14 amino acids. V was clipped by 4 bases and J by 7 bases, with 18 bases between them.

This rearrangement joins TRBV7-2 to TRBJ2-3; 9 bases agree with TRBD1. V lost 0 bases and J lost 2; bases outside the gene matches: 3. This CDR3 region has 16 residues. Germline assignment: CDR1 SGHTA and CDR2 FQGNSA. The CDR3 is CASSLAGTGNTDTQYF. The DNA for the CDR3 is TGTGCCAGCAGCTTAGCCGGGACAGGGAACACAGATACGCAGTATTTT.

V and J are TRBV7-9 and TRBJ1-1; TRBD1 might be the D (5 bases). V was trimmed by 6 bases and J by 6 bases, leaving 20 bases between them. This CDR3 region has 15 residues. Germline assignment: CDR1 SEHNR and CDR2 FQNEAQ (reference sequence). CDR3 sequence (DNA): TGTGCCAGCAGTTGGGGGGACCGAAAGGTGGCTGAAGCTTTCTTT. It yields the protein CASSWGDRKVAEAFF.

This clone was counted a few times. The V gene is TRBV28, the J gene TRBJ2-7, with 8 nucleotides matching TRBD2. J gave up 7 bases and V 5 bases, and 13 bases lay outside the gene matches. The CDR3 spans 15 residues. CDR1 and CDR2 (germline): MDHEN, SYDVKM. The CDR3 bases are TGTGCCAGCAGTATACTAAGAGCGGGAGTAGGTGAGCAGTACTTC. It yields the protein CASSILRAGVGEQYF.

CDR3: CASSPHGPARDGYTF. CDR3 coding DNA: TGTGCCAGCAGTCCCCACGGACCGGCAAGAGATGGCTACACCTTC. This chain links TRBV28 with TRBJ1-2; D ambiguous. Trimming took off 5 bases at V and 6 bases at J, with 19 bases between the two ends. The germline V gene has CDR1 MDHEN and CDR2 SYDVKM. The CDR3 runs 15 residues.

The CDR3 bases are TGTGCCAGCAGTTTATTACTTCAGGGTTGGAGTAGCAATCAGCCCCAGCATTTT. Translation gives CASSLLLQGWSSNQPQHF. The chain joins TRBV28 to TRBJ1-5, with TRBD1 as a possible D gene (5 bases). CDR1 and CDR2 from the germline V gene are MDHEN and SYDVKM. This CDR3 is 18 amino acids long. Trimming took 1 base from V and 0 from J, leaving 16 bases between them.

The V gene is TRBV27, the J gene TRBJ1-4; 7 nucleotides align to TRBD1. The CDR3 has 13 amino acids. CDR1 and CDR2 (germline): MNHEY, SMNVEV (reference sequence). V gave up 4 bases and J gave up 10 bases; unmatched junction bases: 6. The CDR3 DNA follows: TGTGCCAGCAGTTCGCAGGGGGGGGGAAAACTGTTTTTT. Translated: CASSSQGGGKLFF. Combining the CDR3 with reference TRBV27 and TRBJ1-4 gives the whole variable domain EAQVTQNPRYLITVTGKKLTVTCSQNMNHEYMSWYRQDPGLGLRQIYYSMNVEVTDKGDVPEGYKVSRKEKRNFPLILESPSPNQTSLYFCASSSQGGGKLFFGSGTQLSVL.

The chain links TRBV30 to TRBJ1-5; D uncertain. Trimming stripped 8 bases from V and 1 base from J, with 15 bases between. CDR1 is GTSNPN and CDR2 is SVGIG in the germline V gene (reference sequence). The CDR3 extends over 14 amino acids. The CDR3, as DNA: TGTGCCGGTGGTATGGAGTTCAGCAATCAGCCCCAGCATTTT. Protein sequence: CAGGMEFSNQPQHF.

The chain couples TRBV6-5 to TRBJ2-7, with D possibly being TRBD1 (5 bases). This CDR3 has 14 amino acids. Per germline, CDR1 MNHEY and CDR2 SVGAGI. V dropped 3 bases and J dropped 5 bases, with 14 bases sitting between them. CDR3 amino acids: CASSYDNRLNEQYF. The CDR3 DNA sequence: TGTGCCAGCAGTTATGACAACAGGCTCAACGAGCAGTACTTC.

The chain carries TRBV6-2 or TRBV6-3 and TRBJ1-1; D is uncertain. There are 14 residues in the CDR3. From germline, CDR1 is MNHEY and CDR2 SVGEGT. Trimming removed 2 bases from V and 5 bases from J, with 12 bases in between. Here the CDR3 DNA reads TGTGCCAGCAGTTACGACACGGAGGTTACTGAAGCTTTCTTT. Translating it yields CASSYDTEVTEAFF.

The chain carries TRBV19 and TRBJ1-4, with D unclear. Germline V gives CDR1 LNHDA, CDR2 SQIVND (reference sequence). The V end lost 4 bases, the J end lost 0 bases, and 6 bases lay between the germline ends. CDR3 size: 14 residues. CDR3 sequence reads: CASSTSATNEKLFF. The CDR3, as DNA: TGTGCCAGTAGTACCAGTGCAACTAATGAAAAACTGTTTTTT. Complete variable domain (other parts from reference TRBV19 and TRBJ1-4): DGGITQSPKYLFRKEGQNVTLSCEQNLNHDAMYWYRQDPGQGLRLIYYSQIVNDFQKGDIAEGYSVSREKKESFPLTVTSAQKNPTAFYLCASSTSATNEKLFFGSGTQLSVL.